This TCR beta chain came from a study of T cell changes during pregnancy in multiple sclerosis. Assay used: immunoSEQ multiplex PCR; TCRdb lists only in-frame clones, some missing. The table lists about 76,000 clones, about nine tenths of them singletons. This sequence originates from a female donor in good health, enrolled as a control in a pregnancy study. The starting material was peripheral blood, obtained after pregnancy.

CDR3 protein: CASSPSSAGQLTYSNQPQHF. The CDR3 coding sequence is TGTGCCAGCTCACCATCAAGTGCAGGACAGCTTACCTATAGCAATCAGCCCCAGCATTTT. The V gene is TRBV18, the J gene TRBJ1-5; possibly TRBD1 for D (6 bases). The CDR3 covers 20 residues. Trimming cost V 2 bases and J 0 bases, with 23 bases left between them. CDR1 and CDR2 from the germline V gene are KGHSH and LQKENI.